These 29 T cell receptor beta chains originate from one sample sequenced in a study of post-analysis software for immune sequencing data. Findings and limits, study-wide: About 5 TRBV segments appeared more often in patients than in controls, and TRBV5-6, TRBV5-1 and TRBV20-1 were among these.

The library was made from cDNA and included unique molecular identifiers. Using its own MiXCR run on the PCR reads, TCRdb lists one record per CDR3 protein. The table shows 350,000 to 500,000 distinct CDR3 sequences, with approximately 37% occurring only once. These receptors' antigens are unknown. The source material was blood. The receptors here all came from a girl between 2 and 10 years old with multiple sclerosis.

The rearrangement links TRBV10-3 to TRBJ2-1, with 7 bases lining up with TRBD2. Germline trimming cut 10 bases from V and 5 bases from J; bases unmatched to any gene: 8. CDR1 and CDR2 from the germline V gene are ENHRY and SYGVKD. The CDR3 runs to 13 residues. The CDR3 loop is CATRDAGDNEQFF. CDR3 nucleotides: TGTGCCACTAGAGACGCGGGGGACAATGAGCAGTTCTTC.

The rearrangement links TRBV20-1 to TRBJ2-2; D is perhaps TRBD1 (5 bases). CDR1 and CDR2 (germline): DFQATT, SNEGSKA (reference sequence). V lost 3 bases, J lost 0 bases, and 20 bases lay in between. The CDR3 totals 18 residues. CDR3 bases: TGCAGTGCTAGGGCTCGGGTGATGGGGCTACCGAACACCGGGGAGCTGTTTTTT. The encoded protein is CSARARVMGLPNTGELFF.

Of note for this clonotype: A read error may account for a junction end that differs from germline. The rearrangement uses TRBV20-1 and TRBJ2-1; possibly TRBD2 for D (6 bases). The length of the CDR3 is 11 residues. Germline CDR1 is DFQATT and CDR2 is SNEGSKA (reference sequence). CDR3 in DNA: TGCAGTACTAGCCGATCGGATGAGCAGTTCTTC. As protein: CSTSRSDEQFF.

This sequence joins TRBV29-1 and TRBJ2-3; no clear D. The germline V gene has CDR1 SQVTM and CDR2 ANQGSEA. Between the trimmed V and J ends, which lost 6 bases and 2 bases, there was a span of 18 bases. The CDR3 has 15 amino acids. CDR3 DNA: TGCAGCGTGGCAAGGACCGTCACGTACACAGATACGCAGTATTTT. It yields the protein CSVARTVTYTDTQYF.

The chain combines TRBV5-1 with TRBJ2-7, with 7 positions matching TRBD2. With V trimmed by 0 bases and J by 4 bases, 7 bases remained unmatched. Per the germline V gene, CDR1 is SGHRS and CDR2 is YFSETQ. This CDR3 has 15 amino acids. The chain's CDR3 is CASSLGGGSLYEQYF. In nucleotides, the CDR3 is TGCGCCAGCAGCTTGGGAGGCGGGAGTCTTTACGAGCAGTACTTC.

The chain combines TRBV27 with TRBJ2-3, with D hard to call. Looked up from germline, CDR1 is MNHEY and CDR2 is SMNVEV (reference sequence). The V end lost 3 bases, the J end lost 0 bases, and 7 bases lay between the germline ends. The CDR3 sequence is 14 residues long. Here the CDR3 DNA reads TGTGCCAGCAGTTTTCTATCTAGCACAGATACGCAGTATTTT. This encodes CASSFLSSTDTQYF.

In this sample, this clonotype turned up a few times. The chain is built from TRBV28 and TRBJ2-1; D unresolved. CDR1 and CDR2 from the germline V gene are MDHEN and SYDVKM. Trimming stripped 6 bases from V and 8 bases from J, with 14 bases between. CDR3 length: 13 residues. CDR3 sequence (DNA): TGTGCCAGCAGCGAAGAGGAACAAGATGAGCAGTTCTTC. Translated, it gives CASSEEEQDEQFF.

The chain recombines TRBV7-2 with TRBJ2-1; the D call may be TRBD1 or TRBD2 (5 bases each). The CDR3 length is 13 residues. Per germline, CDR1 SGHTA and CDR2 FQGNSA. V lost 2 bases, J lost 5 bases, and 7 bases lay in between. For the CDR3, the DNA is TGTGCCAGCAGCTTAACGGGACACAATGAGCAGTTCTTC. Amino acids: CASSLTGHNEQFF. The whole variable domain, remainder taken from reference TRBV7-2 and TRBJ2-1, is GAGVSQSPSNKVTEKGKDVELRCDPISGHTALYWYRQSLGQGLEFLIYFQGNSAPDKSGLPSDRFSAERTGGSVSTLTIQRTQQEDSAVYLCASSLTGHNEQFFGPGTRLTVL.

In this sample, this clonotype turned up a few times. The rearrangement links TRBV29-1 to TRBJ2-5; no definite D call. Trimming shortened V by 2 bases and J by 0 bases, and 10 bases separated the two germline ends. The CDR3 has 14 amino acids. The V gene's germline CDR1 is SQVTM and CDR2 ANQGSEA. CDR3 amino acids: CSVERAKYQETQYF. In DNA, the CDR3 is TGCAGCGTTGAAAGGGCTAAGTACCAAGAGACCCAGTACTTC. Filled out from reference TRBV29-1 and TRBJ2-5, the complete variable domain reads SAVISQKPSRDICQRGTSLTIQCQVDSQVTMMFWYRQQPGQSLTLIATANQGSEATYESGFVIDKFPISRPNLTFSTLTVSNMSPEDSSIYLCSVERAKYQETQYFGPGTRLLVL.

The chain has TRBV7-2 and TRBJ2-4, with TRBD2 matching 9 bases. CDR1 is SGHTA, CDR2 FQGNSA, per germline. Trimming at V came to 1 base and at J to 3 bases, leaving 10 bases not matched to a gene. This CDR3 spans 18 amino acids. DNA of the CDR3: TGTGCCAGCAGCTTAGATTCCGGCGGGAGGGCCGGCAAAAACATTCAGTACTTC. Amino acids: CASSLDSGGRAGKNIQYF.

This clonotype was picked up a small number of times. The J gene is TRBJ1-1, the V gene TRBV10-3; D unclear. V was trimmed by 3 bases and J by 7 bases, leaving 12 bases between them. Germline V gives CDR1 ENHRY, CDR2 SYGVKD. The CDR3 sequence is 13 residues long. The CDR3 DNA follows: TGTGCCATCAGTGAAGGTTTATTGGGTGAAGCTTTCTTT. Protein product: CAISEGLLGEAFF.

The chain joins TRBV6-5 to TRBJ1-2, with 9 bases lining up with TRBD1. This CDR3 has 14 residues. From germline, CDR1 is MNHEY and CDR2 SVGAGI. The V segment lost 4 bases and the J segment 7 bases; nucleotides outside the gene matches: 7. CDR3 loop: CASSCYRDRVGYTF. The DNA of the CDR3 is TGTGCCAGCAGTTGCTACCGGGACAGGGTTGGCTACACCTTC.

V gene TRBV24-1 combines with J gene TRBJ1-2, with D hard to call. Trimming removed 3 bases from V and 1 base from J, with 8 bases in between. Looked up from germline, CDR1 is KGHDR and CDR2 is SFDVKD. The CDR3 contains 14 residues. DNA of the CDR3: TGTGCCACCAGTGATGGCAGGAATAACTATGGCTACACCTTC. This sequence encodes CATSDGRNNYGYTF.

CDR3 bases: TGCAGTGCTAGGGGGAGCGGACAAGAGACCCAGTACTTC. Translated, it gives CSARGSGQETQYF. The chain has TRBV20-1 and TRBJ2-5, with D possibly TRBD2 on 5 matching bases. Germline V gives CDR1 DFQATT, CDR2 SNEGSKA (reference sequence). The CDR3 is 13 residues long. V was cut by 3 bases and J by 2 bases, with 10 bases left in between.

The chain recombines TRBV4-1 with TRBJ2-5; no definite D call. Judging by the DNA end, TRBJ2-7 fits better; the J call may be wrong. Looked up from germline, CDR1 is MGHRA and CDR2 is YSYEKL. The CDR3 loop spans 15 amino acids. The CDR3 is CASSQVHSVNYEQYF. CDR3 in DNA: TGCGCCAGCAGCCAAGTGCACAGCGTCAACTACGAGCAGTACTTC.

This clonotype was observed a few times. This chain uses TRBV20-1 with TRBJ1-2; 7 bases fit TRBD1. In germline, CDR1 is DFQATT, CDR2 SNEGSKA (reference sequence). Trimming took 7 bases from V and 4 from J; bases not matched to a gene: 3. The CDR3 sequence is 11 residues long. The CDR3 spells CSVQGFYGYTF. CDR3 nucleotides: TGCAGTGTACAGGGGTTCTATGGCTACACCTTC.

V usage is TRBV10-3 and J usage is TRBJ2-1, with 8 bases fitting TRBD1. This CDR3 has 15 amino acids. V shed 6 bases, J shed 4 bases, and the junction held 8 bases outside the gene matches. Germline assignment: CDR1 ENHRY and CDR2 SYGVKD. The DNA of the CDR3 is TGTGCCATCAGCGAGACAGGGGAGTATTACAATGAGCAGTTCTTC. Translated: CAISETGEYYNEQFF.

As to this clonotype: A much larger clone differs from this one at a single base, so this may be a read error. The rearrangement uses TRBV5-1 and TRBJ2-1; a weak D match, TRBD1 (6 bases). This CDR3 contains 14 residues. V shed 3 bases and J shed 5 bases, with 12 bases lying between them. The germline V gene encodes CDR1 SGHRS and CDR2 YFSETQ. This chain's CDR3 is CASSWNGQNNEQFF. The CDR3 region has the DNA TGCGCCAGCAGCTGGAACGGACAGAACAATGAGCAGTTCTTC.

The rearrangement links TRBV28 to TRBJ1-2, with 8 positions matching TRBD1. Germline trimming cut 3 bases from V and 6 bases from J; bases unmatched to any gene: 12. Germline-derived CDR1 and CDR2 are MDHEN and SYDVKM. This CDR3 comprises 16 residues. The CDR3 region is CASSFYILPGQDGYTF. The CDR3 DNA is TGTGCCAGCAGTTTTTACATACTCCCGGGACAGGATGGCTACACCTTC.

In this sample, this clonotype turned up many times. CDR3 protein: CASTPYSLADGETQYF. CDR3 nucleotides: TGTGCCAGCACCCCTTATAGTCTAGCGGACGGAGAGACCCAGTACTTC. The chain employs TRBV28 and TRBJ2-5; 7 bases fit TRBD2. The CDR3 spans 16 residues. Germline V CDR1 and CDR2: MDHEN, SYDVKM. The V and J ends lost 7 bases and 4 bases, in that order; junction bases with no gene match: 15.

The CDR3 DNA is TGCAGCGTCCTTAGAGGATACGAGCAGTACTTC. Its translation is CSVLRGYEQYF. The chain carries TRBV29-1 and TRBJ2-5; D is ambiguous. Judging by the DNA end, TRBJ2-7 fits better; the J call may be wrong. CDR3 length equals 11 residues. Germline V gene sequence: CDR1 SQVTM, CDR2 ANQGSEA.

This chain joins TRBV10-3 and TRBJ2-1; no firm D call. The ends were cut back, 4 bases at V and 8 bases at J, with 15 bases in the middle. Germline CDR1 and CDR2: ENHRY and SYGVKD. The CDR3 runs 14 residues. CDR3 DNA sequence: TGTGCCATCAGTGGCCCTTGGGTGGGCGATGAGCAGTTCTTC. Protein product: CAISGPWVGDEQFF.

This clonotype has only a few counts. V and J are TRBV27 and TRBJ2-7, with D possibly matching TRBD1 (6 bases). V lost 6 bases and J 3 bases, leaving 12 bases between the germline ends. Germline assignment: CDR1 MNHEY and CDR2 SMNVEV (reference sequence). CDR3 size: 13 residues. CDR3 in DNA: TGTGCCAGCAGCCCAATAGGGGGCTACGAGCAGTACTTC. Encoded protein: CASSPIGGYEQYF.

This clonotype turned up a few times. V and J are TRBV12-3 or TRBV12-4 and TRBJ1-5; D uncertain. V was cut by 2 bases and J by 7 bases, with 9 bases left in between. The CDR3 loop spans 13 amino acids. The CDR3 protein is CASSLQVEQPQHF. CDR3 nucleotide sequence: TGTGCCAGCAGTTTACAGGTAGAGCAGCCCCAGCATTTT.

This rearrangement joins TRBV18 to TRBJ2-1; maybe TRBD2 (6 bases). The CDR3 runs to 14 residues. Germline V lookup: CDR1 KGHSH, CDR2 LQKENI. V lost 6 bases, J lost 7 bases, and 16 bases lay in between. DNA for the CDR3: TGTGCCAGCTCGCCTGGGGACTCCCGGAATGAGCAGTTCTTC. Translated: CASSPGDSRNEQFF.

This clonotype was recorded only once. A junction end diverges from the germline sequence, so it may reflect a read error. The chain recombines TRBV6-1 with TRBJ2-3; D not certain. CDR1 MNHNS and CDR2 SASEGT come from the germline V gene. This CDR3 has 15 residues. The CDR3 protein is CACSEPRIITDTQYF. The CDR3 nucleotides read TGTGCCTGCAGTGAGCCTCGGATCATCACAGATACGCAGTATTTT.

This clonotype was counted between two and nine times. The CDR3 spells CASSLRTDPGTQYF. CDR3 nucleotides: TGCGCCAGCAGCTTGCGAACGGATCCTGGGACCCAGTACTTC. This chain connects TRBV5-1 to TRBJ2-5; D is unclear. CDR1 SGHRS and CDR2 YFSETQ come from the germline V gene. Trimming removed 1 base at V and 7 bases at J, with 14 bases between. This CDR3 is 14 amino acids long.

V usage is TRBV6-5 and J usage is TRBJ2-7, with TRBD2 identical over 7 bases. The V and J ends lost 4 bases and 0 bases, in that order; junction bases with no gene match: 6. In germline, CDR1 is MNHEY, CDR2 SVGAGI. The CDR3 covers 15 residues. The CDR3 DNA reads as TGTGCCAGCAGTTTGAGCGGGGCCCTCTCCTACGAGCAGTACTTC. This translates into CASSLSGALSYEQYF.

In this sample, this clonotype turned up a few times. The chain uses TRBV7-3 and TRBJ2-1; D could derive from TRBD1 or TRBD2 (5 bases each). V shed 5 bases and J shed 9 bases, with 20 bases lying between them. The CDR3 covers 15 residues. The germline CDR1 and CDR2 sequences are SGHTA and FQGTGA. Written as DNA, the CDR3 is TGTGCCAGCAGCCATGGGGGAATCCCCCACAGTGAGCAGTTCTTC. This gives the protein CASSHGGIPHSEQFF.